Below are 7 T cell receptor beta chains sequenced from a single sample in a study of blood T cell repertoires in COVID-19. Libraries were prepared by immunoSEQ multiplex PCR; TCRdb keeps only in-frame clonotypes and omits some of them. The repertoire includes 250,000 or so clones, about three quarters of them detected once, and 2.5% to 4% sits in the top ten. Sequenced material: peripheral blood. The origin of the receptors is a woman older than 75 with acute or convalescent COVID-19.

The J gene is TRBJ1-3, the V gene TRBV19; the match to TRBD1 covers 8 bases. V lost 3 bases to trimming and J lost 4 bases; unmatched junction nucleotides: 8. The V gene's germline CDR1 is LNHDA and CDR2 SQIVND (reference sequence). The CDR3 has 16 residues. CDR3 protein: CASSIRWTGKGNTIYF. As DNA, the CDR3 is TGTGCCAGTAGTATTCGATGGACAGGGAAGGGAAACACCATATATTTT.

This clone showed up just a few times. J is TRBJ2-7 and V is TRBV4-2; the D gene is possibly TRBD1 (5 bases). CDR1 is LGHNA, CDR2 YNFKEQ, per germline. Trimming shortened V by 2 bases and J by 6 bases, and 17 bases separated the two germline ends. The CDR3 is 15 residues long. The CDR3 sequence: CASSQMVLGASEQYF. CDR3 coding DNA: TGTGCCAGCAGCCAAATGGTATTAGGGGCAAGCGAGCAGTACTTC.

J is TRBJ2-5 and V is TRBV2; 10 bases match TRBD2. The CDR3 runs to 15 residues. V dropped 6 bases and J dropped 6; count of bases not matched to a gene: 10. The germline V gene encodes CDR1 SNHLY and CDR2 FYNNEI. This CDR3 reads CASSSQRGGLKTQYF. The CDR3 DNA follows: TGTGCCAGCAGCTCTCAGCGGGGGGGCCTGAAGACCCAGTACTTC.

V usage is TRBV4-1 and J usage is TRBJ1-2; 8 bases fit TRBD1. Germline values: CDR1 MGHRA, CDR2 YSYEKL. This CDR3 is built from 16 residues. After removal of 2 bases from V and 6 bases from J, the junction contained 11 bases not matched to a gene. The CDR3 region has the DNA TGCGCCAGCAGCCAAAACTCCCAGGGGGCGGCCCATGGCTACACCTTC. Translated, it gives CASSQNSQGAAHGYTF.

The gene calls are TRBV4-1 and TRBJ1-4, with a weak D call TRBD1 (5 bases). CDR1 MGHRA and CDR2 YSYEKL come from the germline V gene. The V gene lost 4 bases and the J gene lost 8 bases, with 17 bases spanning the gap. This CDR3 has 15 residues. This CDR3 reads CASSLGGQGSEKLFF. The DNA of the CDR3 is TGCGCCAGCAGCCTGGGAGGGCAGGGAAGCGAAAAACTGTTTTTT.

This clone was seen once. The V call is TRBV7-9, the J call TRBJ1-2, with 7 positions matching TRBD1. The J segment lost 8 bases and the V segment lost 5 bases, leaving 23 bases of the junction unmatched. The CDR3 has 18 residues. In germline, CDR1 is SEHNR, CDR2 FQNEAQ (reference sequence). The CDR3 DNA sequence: TGTGCCAGCAGCCCTACAGGGGAATTATCCATTGCCCCATGGGGCTACACCTTC. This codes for CASSPTGELSIAPWGYTF. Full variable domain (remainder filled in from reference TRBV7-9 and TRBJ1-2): DTGVSQNPRHKITKRGQNVTFRCDPISEHNRLYWYRQTLGQGPEFLTYFQNEAQLEKSRLLSDRFSAERPKGSFSTLEIQRTEQGDSAMYLCASSPTGELSIAPWGYTFGSGTRLTVV.

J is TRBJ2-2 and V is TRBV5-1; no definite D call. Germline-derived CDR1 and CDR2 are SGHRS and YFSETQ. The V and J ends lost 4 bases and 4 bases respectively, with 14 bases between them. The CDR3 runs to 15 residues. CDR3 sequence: CASSPAQVGTGELFF. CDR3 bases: TGCGCCAGCAGCCCGGCCCAGGTGGGCACCGGGGAGCTGTTTTTT.